This entry lists 20 T cell receptor beta chains sequenced from one sample in a study of blood T cell repertoires in COVID-19 (dated by TCRdb to about 2020). Library method: the immunoSEQ multiplex PCR assay. TCRdb took this table from immuneACCESS and kept in-frame rearrangements with V and J called. Such tables lack part of the clones; where checked against another copy, unresolved V genes explain under half of the gap, and the rest is unexplained. In all, the sample holds under 200,000 clones, and around four fifths of those were seen once. The ten largest clones add up to around 3.6% of the sample. Sequencing was carried out using PBMCs or T cells enriched from blood (not recorded which). These receptor sequences come from a woman in her forties or fifties in a cohort exposed to, infected with or recovered from COVID-19 (not recorded which).

This clone was observed a single time. The chain recombines TRBV28 with TRBJ1-5, with unresolved D. Germline V gene data show CDR1 as MDHEN and CDR2 as SYDVKM. The CDR3 has 14 amino acids. V shed 7 bases and J shed 0 bases, with 10 bases lying between them. CDR3 sequence: CASMPGYSNQPQHF. The CDR3 DNA is TGTGCCAGCATGCCGGGTTATAGCAATCAGCCCCAGCATTTT.

The chain carries TRBV5-1 and TRBJ2-5; TRBD1 aligns across 10 bases. Germline CDR1 and CDR2: SGHRS and YFSETQ. V gave up 0 bases and J gave up 5 bases; unmatched junction bases: 7. This CDR3 contains 16 residues. CDR3 loop: CASSLAGTGDRETQYF. CDR3 sequence (DNA): TGCGCCAGCAGCTTGGCCGGGACAGGGGATCGGGAGACCCAGTACTTC.

The chain is built from TRBV19 and TRBJ1-5; no reliable D call. CDR1 LNHDA and CDR2 SQIVND come from the germline V gene (reference sequence). There are 14 residues in the CDR3. Trimming stripped 6 bases from V and 0 bases from J, with 9 bases between. CDR3 protein: CASSLEDSNQPQHF. The CDR3 bases are TGTGCCAGTAGCCTAGAAGATAGCAATCAGCCCCAGCATTTT. The variable domain in full, with the rest retrieved from reference TRBV19 and TRBJ1-5, is DGGITQSPKYLFRKEGQNVTLSCEQNLNHDAMYWYRQDPGQGLRLIYYSQIVNDFQKGDIAEGYSVSREKKESFPLTVTSAQKNPTAFYLCASSLEDSNQPQHFGDGTRLSIL.

This clone was counted once. The V call is TRBV15, the J call TRBJ2-5; 7 bases are shared with TRBD2. Trimming at V came to 1 base and at J to 5 bases, leaving 7 bases not matched to a gene. The germline gives CDR1 LNHNV, CDR2 YYDKDF (reference sequence). This CDR3 contains 15 residues. In DNA form, the CDR3 reads TGTGCCACCAGCAGAGGGGGGACTAAATCGGAGACCCAGTACTTC. This gives the protein CATSRGGTKSETQYF.

This chain links TRBV9 with TRBJ1-4, with D possibly being TRBD1 (5 bases). Germline CDR1 SGDLS, CDR2 YYNGEE. The CDR3 loop spans 14 amino acids. Trimming removed 3 bases from V and 7 bases from J, with 13 bases in between. In nucleotides, the CDR3 is TGTGCCAGCAGCGGTGGAGGGGTAGCTGAAAAACTGTTTTTT. This codes for CASSGGGVAEKLFF.

This clone was observed once. The chain joins TRBV30 to TRBJ1-4; TRBD1 matches 9 bases. The trim removed 5 bases at V and 8 bases at J, leaving 9 bases unmatched. The CDR3 sequence is 14 residues long. Germline CDR1 reads GTSNPN; CDR2 reads SVGIG (reference sequence). The CDR3 DNA follows: TGTGCCTGGGGTGAGGACAGGGGAGAAGAAAAACTGTTTTTT. Protein sequence: CAWGEDRGEEKLFF.

This clone was recorded only once. The chain joins TRBV5-1 to TRBJ2-2; D not certain. Germline-derived CDR1 and CDR2 are SGHRS and YFSETQ. V shed 1 base and J shed 0 bases, with 7 bases lying between them. The CDR3 covers 15 residues. The CDR3 DNA is TGCGCCAGCAGCTTGCCGAGCCCGAACACCGGGGAGCTGTTTTTT. Protein sequence: CASSLPSPNTGELFF.

The chain joins TRBV7-2 to TRBJ1-1; 10 positions agree with TRBD1. This CDR3 is 15 amino acids long. V lost 0 bases and J lost 6; bases outside the gene matches: 4. Germline V gene lookup returns CDR1 SGHTA and CDR2 FQGNSA. CDR3 DNA sequence: TGTGCCAGCAGCTTAGCGACAGGGGGCTTCGCTGAAGCTTTCTTT. It is translated as CASSLATGGFAEAFF.

V usage is TRBV6-6 and J usage is TRBJ1-1; D is undetermined. Deletions cut 7 bases from V and 5 bases from J, with 8 bases between. The V gene's germline CDR1 is MNHNY and CDR2 SVGAGI (reference sequence). The CDR3 totals 11 residues. The CDR3 DNA reads TGTGCCAGCATCGAGGGAACTGAAGCTTTCTTT. It encodes CASIEGTEAFF.

V gene TRBV13 combines with J gene TRBJ2-2, with 9 nucleotides matching TRBD2. This CDR3 has 16 residues. Trimming removed 1 base from V and 6 bases from J; junction bases left unmatched: 6. Germline V lookup: CDR1 PRHDT, CDR2 FYEKMQ (reference sequence). The CDR3 region has the DNA TGTGCCAGCAGCTTAGTGCGGACTAGCGATGCCGGGGAGCTGTTTTTT. Translating it yields CASSLVRTSDAGELFF.

This chain joins TRBV7-2 and TRBJ2-7, with TRBD1 matching 7 bases. V was pared by 1 base and J by 4 bases, with 10 bases of the junction left unmatched. The CDR3 has 16 residues. Germline-derived CDR1 and CDR2 are SGHTA and FQGNSA. CDR3 region: CASSLGQGPDIYEQYF. CDR3 sequence (DNA): TGTGCCAGCAGCTTAGGACAGGGTCCCGATATTTACGAGCAGTACTTC.

This sequence joins TRBV7-9 and TRBJ2-3; D remains unclear. CDR3 length: 14 residues. V was shortened by 1 base and J by 1 base, with 6 bases between the two germline ends. Germline lookup yields CDR1 SEHNR and CDR2 FQNEAQ (reference sequence). This chain's CDR3 is CASSLGSGTDTQYF. The CDR3 nucleotides are TGTGCCAGCAGCTTAGGGAGCGGCACAGATACGCAGTATTTT. Full variable domain (missing parts from reference TRBV7-9 and TRBJ2-3): DTGVSQNPRHKITKRGQNVTFRCDPISEHNRLYWYRQTLGQGPEFLTYFQNEAQLEKSRLLSDRFSAERPKGSFSTLEIQRTEQGDSAMYLCASSLGSGTDTQYFGPGTRLTVL.

The rearrangement uses TRBV7-8 and TRBJ1-3; D may be TRBD1 (5 bases). This CDR3 contains 15 residues. V dropped 5 bases and J dropped 1 base, with 12 bases sitting between them. The germline V gene has CDR1 SGHVS and CDR2 FQNEAQ. This CDR3 is CASSLDSLSGNTIYF. The DNA for the CDR3 is TGTGCCAGCAGCCTCGACAGCCTATCTGGAAACACCATATATTTT.

A few counts support this clone. The chain links TRBV19 to TRBJ2-1; 7 bases are a match to TRBD2. The CDR3 runs to 14 residues. Germline V gives CDR1 LNHDA, CDR2 SQIVND (reference sequence). Losses at the gene ends were 3 bases for V and 5 bases for J; bases not matched to a gene: 4. The CDR3 region is CASSMQAGHNEQFF. As DNA, the CDR3 is TGTGCCAGTAGTATGCAAGCGGGACACAATGAGCAGTTCTTC.

This CDR3 reads CASSPGQSSGNTIYF. For the CDR3, the DNA is TGCGCCAGCAGCCCAGGACAGAGCTCTGGAAACACCATATATTTT. The chain uses TRBV5-1 and TRBJ1-3; possible D gene TRBD1, 6 bases. The CDR3 has 15 amino acids. Trimming removed 4 bases at V and 0 bases at J, with 11 bases between. Germline V gene lookup returns CDR1 SGHRS and CDR2 YFSETQ.

This clone was counted once. CDR3 loop: CAWSSVRGLYEQYF. The CDR3 DNA is TGTGCCTGGAGTTCGGTCAGGGGGCTCTACGAGCAGTACTTC. The chain employs TRBV30 and TRBJ2-7; 8 nucleotides line up with TRBD1. With 2 bases clipped from V and 3 bases from J, the junction kept 6 bases outside the gene matches. The germline V gene has CDR1 GTSNPN and CDR2 SVGIG (reference sequence). CDR3 length: 14 residues.

The count of this clone is one. This chain links TRBV28 with TRBJ1-5, with D possibly being TRBD1 (6 bases). CDR3 size: 15 residues. Trimming took off 4 bases at V and 7 bases at J, with 17 bases between the two ends. CDR1 and CDR2 from the germline V gene are MDHEN and SYDVKM. The CDR3 region has the DNA TGTGCCAGCAGTTCAGGGTTCAGGGGTCGACAGCCCCAGCATTTT. Encoded protein: CASSSGFRGRQPQHF.

With regard to this clone: The junction and the germline gene differ at one end; a read error may be behind it. V gene TRBV9 combines with J gene TRBJ2-3; 8 bases fit TRBD1. Germline V gene data show CDR1 as SGDLS and CDR2 as YYNGEE. This CDR3 has 16 amino acids. This chain's CDR3 is CASGVAGQGAGDTQYF. DNA for the CDR3: TGTGCCAGCGGCGTAGCTGGGCAGGGGGCGGGGGATACGCAGTATTTT.

The chain combines TRBV15 with TRBJ2-1; no firm D call. Per germline, CDR1 LNHNV and CDR2 YYDKDF (reference sequence). The ends were cut back, 5 bases at V and 2 bases at J, with 13 bases in the middle. This CDR3 is built from 15 residues. DNA for the CDR3: TGTGCCACCAGCGCCCGCGGCGCACCCTACAATGAGCAGTTCTTC. Its protein product is CATSARGAPYNEQFF.

The V and J genes are TRBV7-2 and TRBJ2-1; TRBD2 agrees at 9 bases. The trim removed 5 bases at V and 8 bases at J, leaving 10 bases unmatched. This CDR3 has 15 amino acids. In germline, CDR1 is SGHTA, CDR2 FQGNSA. The CDR3 DNA reads TGTGCCAGCAGCGCGGGCGGGGGGGCGACCTATGAGCAGTTCTTC. Protein sequence: CASSAGGGATYEQFF.